This TCR beta chain was recovered during a study of a mutant IDH1 vaccine in newly diagnosed glioma. Across the study: Pretreatment consisted of radiotherapy, temozolomide, or both, with most receiving both.

The time point: baseline, week 1 (first vaccination visit). As for treatment: pre-vaccination baseline after standard-of-care therapy. The donor cohort comprised cases of new WHO grade 3 or 4 IDH1-mutant, ATRX-lost astrocytoma. Findings and limits, study-wide: Immune responses induced by the vaccine were seen in around 93% of patients, spanning multiple MHC alleles. Pseudoprogression seemed unrelated to changes in top peripheral T cell clonotypes.

Produced via immunoSEQ multiplex PCR; TCRdb's table is partial and in-frame only. Of about 54,000 clones detected, about 82% appear once; the ten largest clones hold about 19%. Concerning this clone: Antigen specificity is unknown.

CDR1 is ENHRY and CDR2 is SYGVKD in the germline V gene. V trimming: 6 bases; J trimming: 2 bases; junction bases outside the gene matches: 7. The CDR3 sequence is 14 residues long. This material consisted of PBMCs, taken from a glioma patient treated with radiotherapy, temozolomide or both. V and J are TRBV10-3 and TRBJ2-7, with 7 positions matching TRBD1. The sequence was collected from a man in his late teens or twenties with glioma. The CDR3 bases are TGTGCCATCAGACTGACAGGGTCTACCTACGAGCAGTACTTC. Its protein product is CAIRLTGSTYEQYF.